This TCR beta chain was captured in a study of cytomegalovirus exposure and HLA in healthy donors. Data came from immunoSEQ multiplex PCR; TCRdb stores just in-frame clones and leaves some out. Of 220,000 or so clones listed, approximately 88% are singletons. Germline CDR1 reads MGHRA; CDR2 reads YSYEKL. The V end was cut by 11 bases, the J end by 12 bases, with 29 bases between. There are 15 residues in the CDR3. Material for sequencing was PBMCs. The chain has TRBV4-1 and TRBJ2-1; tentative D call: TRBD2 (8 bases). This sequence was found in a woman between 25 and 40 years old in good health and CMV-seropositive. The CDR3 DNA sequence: TGCGCCGCGGGCGCCGGGACTAGGGGGCATGTCGGGCAGTTCTTC. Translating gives CAAGAGTRGHVGQFF.